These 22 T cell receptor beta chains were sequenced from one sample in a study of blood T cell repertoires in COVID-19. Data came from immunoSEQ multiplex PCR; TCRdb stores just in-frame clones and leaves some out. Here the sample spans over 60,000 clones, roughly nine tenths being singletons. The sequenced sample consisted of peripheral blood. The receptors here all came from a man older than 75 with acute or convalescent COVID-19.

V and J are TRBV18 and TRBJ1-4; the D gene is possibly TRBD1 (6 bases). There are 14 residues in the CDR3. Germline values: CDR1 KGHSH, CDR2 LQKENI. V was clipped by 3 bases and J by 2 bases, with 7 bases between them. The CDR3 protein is CASSPTGTNEKLFF. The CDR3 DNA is TGTGCCAGCTCACCCACAGGGACTAATGAAAAACTGTTTTTT.

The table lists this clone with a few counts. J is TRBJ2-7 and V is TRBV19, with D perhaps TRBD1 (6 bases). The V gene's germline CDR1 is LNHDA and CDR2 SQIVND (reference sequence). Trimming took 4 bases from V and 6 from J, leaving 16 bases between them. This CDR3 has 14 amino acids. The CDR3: CASSNRDTLSEQYF. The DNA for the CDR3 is TGTGCCAGTAGTAACCGGGACACCCTCTCCGAGCAGTACTTC.

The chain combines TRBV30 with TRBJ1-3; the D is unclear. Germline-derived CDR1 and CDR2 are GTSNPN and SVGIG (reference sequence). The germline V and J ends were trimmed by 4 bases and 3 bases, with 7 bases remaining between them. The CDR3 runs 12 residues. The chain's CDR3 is CAWTPLGNTIYF. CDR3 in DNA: TGTGCCTGGACCCCTCTTGGAAACACCATATATTTT.

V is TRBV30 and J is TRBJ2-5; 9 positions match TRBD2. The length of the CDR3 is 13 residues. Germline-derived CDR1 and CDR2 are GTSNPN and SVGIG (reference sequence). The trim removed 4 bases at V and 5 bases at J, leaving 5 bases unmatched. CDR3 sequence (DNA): TGTGCCTGGACCCCTAGCGGGGAGGAGACCCAGTACTTC. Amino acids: CAWTPSGEETQYF.

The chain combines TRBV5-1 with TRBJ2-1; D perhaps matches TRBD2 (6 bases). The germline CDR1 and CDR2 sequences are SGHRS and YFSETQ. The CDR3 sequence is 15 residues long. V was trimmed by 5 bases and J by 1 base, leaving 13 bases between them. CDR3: CASSRTGESYNEQFF. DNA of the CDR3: TGCGCCAGCAGTCGTACGGGGGAATCCTACAATGAGCAGTTCTTC.

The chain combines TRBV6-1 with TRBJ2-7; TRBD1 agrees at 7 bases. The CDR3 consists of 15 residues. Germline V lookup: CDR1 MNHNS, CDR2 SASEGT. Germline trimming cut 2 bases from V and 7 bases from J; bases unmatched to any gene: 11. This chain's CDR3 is CASSERTGHRGEQYF. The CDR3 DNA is TGTGCCAGCAGTGAAAGGACAGGCCATCGAGGGGAGCAGTACTTC.

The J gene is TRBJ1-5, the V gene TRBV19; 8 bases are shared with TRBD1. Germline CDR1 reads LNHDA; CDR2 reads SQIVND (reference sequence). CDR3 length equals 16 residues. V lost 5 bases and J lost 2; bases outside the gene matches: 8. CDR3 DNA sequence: TGTGCCAGTAGTTCGACAGGGGTAAGAGGCAATCAGCCCCAGCATTTT. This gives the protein CASSSTGVRGNQPQHF.

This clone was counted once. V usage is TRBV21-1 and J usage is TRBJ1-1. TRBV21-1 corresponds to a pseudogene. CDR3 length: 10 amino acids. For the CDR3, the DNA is TGTGCCAGCAGCCCACGGGGAGCTTTCTTT. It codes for CASSPRGAFF.

The CDR3 DNA is TGTGCCAGCAGCTTACAAGCAGGACTCTATGGCTACACCTTC. This sequence encodes CASSLQAGLYGYTF. V usage is TRBV7-9 and J usage is TRBJ1-2; no firm D call. This CDR3 has 14 residues. Trimming cost V 2 bases and J 4 bases, with 11 bases left between them. The germline gives CDR1 SEHNR, CDR2 FQNEAQ (reference sequence).

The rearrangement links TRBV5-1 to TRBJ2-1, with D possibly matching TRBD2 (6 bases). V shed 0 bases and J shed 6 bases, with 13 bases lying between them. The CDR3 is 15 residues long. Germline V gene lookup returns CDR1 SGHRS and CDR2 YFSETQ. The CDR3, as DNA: TGCGCCAGCAGCTTGGGACTAGGGCTAGCCAATGAGCAGTTCTTC. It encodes CASSLGLGLANEQFF.

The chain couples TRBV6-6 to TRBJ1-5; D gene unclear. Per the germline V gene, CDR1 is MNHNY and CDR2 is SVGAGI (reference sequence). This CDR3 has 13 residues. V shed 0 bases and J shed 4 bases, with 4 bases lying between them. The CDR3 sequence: CASSYSLNQPQHF. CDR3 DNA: TGTGCCAGCAGTTACTCGTTAAATCAGCCCCAGCATTTT.

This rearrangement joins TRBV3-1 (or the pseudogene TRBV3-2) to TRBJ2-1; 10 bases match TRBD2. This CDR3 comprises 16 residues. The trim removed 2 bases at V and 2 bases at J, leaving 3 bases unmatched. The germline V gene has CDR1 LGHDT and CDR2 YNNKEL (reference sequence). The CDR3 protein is CASSQLSGGTYNEQFF. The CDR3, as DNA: TGTGCCAGCAGCCAACTTAGCGGGGGGACCTACAATGAGCAGTTCTTC.

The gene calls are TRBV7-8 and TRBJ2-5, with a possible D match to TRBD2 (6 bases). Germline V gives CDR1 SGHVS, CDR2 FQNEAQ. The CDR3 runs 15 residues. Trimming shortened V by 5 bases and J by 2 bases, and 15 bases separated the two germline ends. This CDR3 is CASSTGVSGQETQYF. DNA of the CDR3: TGTGCCAGCAGCACCGGCGTTAGCGGTCAAGAGACCCAGTACTTC. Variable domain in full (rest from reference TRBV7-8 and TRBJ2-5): GAGVSQSPRYKVAKRGQDVALRCDPISGHVSLFWYQQALGQGPEFLTYFQNEAQLDKSGLPSDRFFAERPEGSVSTLKIQRTQQEDSAVYLCASSTGVSGQETQYFGPGTRLLVL.

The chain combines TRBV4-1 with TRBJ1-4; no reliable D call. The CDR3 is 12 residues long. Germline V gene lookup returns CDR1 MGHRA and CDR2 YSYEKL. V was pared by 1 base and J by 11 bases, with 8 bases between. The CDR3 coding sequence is TGCGCCAGCAGCCAAGGGGCTGGGAAACTGTTTTTT. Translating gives CASSQGAGKLFF.

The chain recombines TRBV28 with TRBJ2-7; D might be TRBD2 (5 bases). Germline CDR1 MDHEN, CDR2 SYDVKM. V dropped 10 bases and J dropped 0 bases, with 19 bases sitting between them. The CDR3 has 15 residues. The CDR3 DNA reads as TGTGCCACTACAACAGCCCAAGGAGGCTCCTACGAGCAGTACTTC. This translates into CATTTAQGGSYEQYF. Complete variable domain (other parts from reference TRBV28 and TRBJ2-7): DVKVTQSSRYLVKRTGEKVFLECVQDMDHENMFWYRQDPGLGLRLIYFSYDVKMKEKGDIPEGYSVSREKKERFSLILESASTNQTSMYLCATTTAQGGSYEQYFGPGTRLTVT.

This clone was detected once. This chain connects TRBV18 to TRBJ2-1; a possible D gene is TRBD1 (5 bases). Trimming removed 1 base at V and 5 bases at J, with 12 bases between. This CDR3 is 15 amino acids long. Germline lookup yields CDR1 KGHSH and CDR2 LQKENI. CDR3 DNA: TGTGCCAGCTCACCACAGAGACAGTTCCACAATGAGCAGTTCTTC. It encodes CASSPQRQFHNEQFF.

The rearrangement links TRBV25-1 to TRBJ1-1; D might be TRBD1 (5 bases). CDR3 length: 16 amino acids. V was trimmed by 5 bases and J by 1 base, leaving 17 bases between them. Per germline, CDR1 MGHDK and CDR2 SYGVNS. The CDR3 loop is CASSKTRGGGNTEAFF. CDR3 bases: TGTGCCAGCAGTAAAACCCGTGGGGGGGGGAACACTGAAGCTTTCTTT.

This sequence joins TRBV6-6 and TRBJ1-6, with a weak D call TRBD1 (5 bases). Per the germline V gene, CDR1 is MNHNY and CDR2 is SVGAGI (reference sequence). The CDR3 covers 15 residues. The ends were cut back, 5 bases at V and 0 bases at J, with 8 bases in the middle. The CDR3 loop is CASSGGSSYNSPLHF. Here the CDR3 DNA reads TGTGCCAGCAGTGGGGGGAGCTCCTATAATTCACCCCTCCACTTT.

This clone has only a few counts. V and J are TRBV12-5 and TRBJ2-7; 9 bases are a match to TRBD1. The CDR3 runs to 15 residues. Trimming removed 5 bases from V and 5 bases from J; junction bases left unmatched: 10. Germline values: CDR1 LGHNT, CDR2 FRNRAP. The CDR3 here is CASGPGSGQGNEQYF. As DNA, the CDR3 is TGTGCTAGTGGTCCGGGATCCGGACAGGGGAACGAGCAGTACTTC.

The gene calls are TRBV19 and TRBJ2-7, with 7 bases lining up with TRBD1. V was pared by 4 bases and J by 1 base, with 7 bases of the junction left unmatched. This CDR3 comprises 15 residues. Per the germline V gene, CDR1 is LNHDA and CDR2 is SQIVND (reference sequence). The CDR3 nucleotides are TGTGCCAGTAGTAGAACAGGGGCTTTATCCTACGAGCAGTACTTC. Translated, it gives CASSRTGALSYEQYF.

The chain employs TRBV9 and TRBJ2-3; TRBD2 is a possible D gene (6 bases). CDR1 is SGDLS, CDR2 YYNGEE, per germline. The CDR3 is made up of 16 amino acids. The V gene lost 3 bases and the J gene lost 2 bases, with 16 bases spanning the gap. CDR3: CASSGEDGVVTDTQYF. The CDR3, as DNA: TGTGCCAGCAGCGGGGAGGACGGCGTGGTCACAGATACGCAGTATTTT.

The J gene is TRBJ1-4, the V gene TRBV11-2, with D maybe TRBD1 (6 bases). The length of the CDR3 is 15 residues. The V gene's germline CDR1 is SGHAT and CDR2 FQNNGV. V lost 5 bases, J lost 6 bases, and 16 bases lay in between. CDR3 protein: CASSPYRVADEKLFF. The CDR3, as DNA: TGTGCCAGCAGCCCTTACAGGGTGGCAGATGAAAAACTGTTTTTT.